This T cell receptor (beta chain) was identified during a study of control samples from healthy donors and cancer patients. V lost 3 bases and J lost 0, with 9 bases in between. The CDR3 runs 14 residues. Germline values: CDR1 LNHDA, CDR2 SQIVND (reference sequence). Only in-frame clones appear in the TCRdb table, and some are missing; sequencing was by immunoSEQ multiplex PCR. Of approximately 100,000 clones listed, roughly 86% were seen once; the top ten hold roughly 2%. The sample consisted of blood. This clonotype was obtained from a man in his fifties or sixties in good health. The chain uses TRBV19 and TRBJ2-7, with no clear D. The CDR3 DNA follows: TGTGCCAGTAGTATCCTCGAAAGCTCCTACGAGCAGTACTTC. It encodes CASSILESSYEQYF.